The clone carrying this TCR beta chain has only a few counts. The CDR3 sequence is 15 residues long. Per the germline V gene, CDR1 is SQVTM and CDR2 is ANQGSEA. The V end lost 7 bases, the J end lost 3 bases, and 21 bases lay between the germline ends. TCRdb re-called the 5' RACE reads through MiXCR, storing one row per CDR3 protein. This table holds 45,000 to 60,000 distinct CDR3 sequences, around 24% found once. The sequenced sample consisted of tumor-infiltrating naive CD4+ T cells sorted from the breast tumor. Subset here: naive CD4+ T cells, CD4+CD45RA+CD25-. This clonotype was sampled from a female donor with breast cancer. This chain links TRBV29-1 with TRBJ1-1; the D gene is possibly TRBD1 (5 bases). The chain's CDR3 is CSAAGGSEWYTEAFF. DNA for the CDR3: TGCAGCGCCGCCGGGGGTTCTGAGTGGTACACTGAAGCTTTCTTT.